The rows below give T cell receptor beta chains drawn from one sample of a study of shared T cell receptors in the human thymus. Generated by immunoSEQ multiplex PCR, the TCRdb table keeps only in-frame clones and is missing some. This sample carries 600,000 to 900,000 clones, roughly 85% of them seen once, and the ten largest clones take approximately 0.01%. These data also featured in a second study, about human thymus T cells.

Sequencing used thymocytes. These receptors all come from a girl under three years old with a congenital heart defect. Both conserved end residues are part of each CDR3. The order of the fields is V gene, D gene, J gene, CDR3 protein. The D gene is left open where the match is weak.

>TRBV4-3|TRBD1|TRBJ2-5
CASSQDSGQGETQYF
>TRBV4-1|.|TRBJ1-1
CASSPTVNTEAFF
>TRBV10-3|.|TRBJ2-1
CATGRRLHRYNEQFF
>TRBV2|.|TRBJ1-1
CASRFGGDTEAFF
>TRBV18|TRBD1|TRBJ1-2
CASTQGGGGYTF
>TRBV9|.|TRBJ2-7
CASSVVAAGTYYEQYF
>TRBV19|TRBD1|TRBJ1-5
CASMVPGQGNQPQHF
>TRBV27|.|TRBJ1-1
CASSPTGQGCFEAFF
>TRBV4-3|.|TRBJ2-1
CASSPIGRGGYNEQFF
>TRBV27|.|TRBJ1-1
CASSLSGGVMAEAFF
>TRBV19|.|TRBJ1-2
CASKKKQGGSKGYTF
>TRBV7-3|TRBD2|TRBJ2-5
CASSLAGGETQYF
>TRBV10-3|.|TRBJ1-1
CAISDNKPAKDLGAAFF
>TRBV2|.|TRBJ1-5
CASTEGNGNQPQHF
>TRBV5-4|TRBD1|TRBJ1-1
CASSLGVHRGEAFF
>TRBV6-5|.|TRBJ2-7
CASSYLSSYEQYF
>TRBV7-9|TRBD1|TRBJ1-1
CASSTGGAMNTEAFF
>TRBV27|.|TRBJ1-6
CASSSPGPTYNSPLHF
>TRBV4-3|TRBD1|TRBJ1-2
CASSLVRGQGDVGGYTF
>TRBV30|.|TRBJ1-2
CAWSGGSSDYGYTF
>TRBV11-2|.|TRBJ2-7
CASSPVYYEQYF
>TRBV4-2|.|TRBJ2-2
CASSQDATANTGELFF
>TRBV15|TRBD1|TRBJ1-2
CATSSFPGQAPFVDGYTF
>TRBV18|.|TRBJ1-4
CASSPGRQYREKLFF
>TRBV5-5|TRBD2|TRBJ2-7
CASSQERLAGGSYEQYF
>TRBV11-2|.|TRBJ1-1
CASSLEEYRDNDTEAFF
>TRBV27|TRBD2|TRBJ2-3
CASSQTSGGFTDTQYF
>TRBV30|.|TRBJ1-1
CAWTHGNTEAFF
>TRBV13|TRBD1|TRBJ1-2
CASSRQGDGYTF
>TRBV4-1|TRBD1|TRBJ1-4
CASSLPGGRATNEKLFF
>TRBV11-2|.|TRBJ2-5
CASTPGRNLKETQYF
>TRBV6-5|.|TRBJ2-5
CASSYPRGTNQETQYF
>TRBV10-2|.|TRBJ1-2
CASSPGWGPNYGYTF
>TRBV5-6|TRBD1|TRBJ1-6
CASSLPQEQGAGSPLHF
>TRBV6-5|TRBD1|TRBJ1-4
CASSSWTGNEKLFF
>TRBV5-1|TRBD1|TRBJ1-2
CASSLTGGLNYGYTF
>TRBV5-1|.|TRBJ1-2
CASKIREGGWYGYTF
>TRBV6-5|.|TRBJ1-1
CASSLDTGQGPLAFF
>TRBV4-1|.|TRBJ1-4
CASSQDPRAANEKLFF
>TRBV2|.|TRBJ1-3
CASSPGRTSSGNTIYF
>TRBV10-2|.|TRBJ1-1
CASGSRMTVNTEAFF
>TRBV4-1|.|TRBJ1-4
CASSQAAYRENEKLFF
>TRBV5-5|TRBD1|TRBJ2-3
CASSRGRRTDTQYF
>TRBV10-3|TRBD1|TRBJ1-2
CATRDRGCLSNYGYTF
>TRBV29-1|.|TRBJ1-1
CSVERQSDMNTEAFF
>TRBV14|TRBD1|TRBJ1-1
CASSQDGTGVTGVHQNTEAFF
>TRBV28|.|TRBJ1-1
CASSSGQIEAFF
>TRBV5-5|TRBD1|TRBJ1-1
CASGQGNTEAFF
>TRBV5-1|.|TRBJ1-2
CASSPQSVGALGDLYGYTF
>TRBV18|TRBD1|TRBJ1-3
CASSPKQGGIRQGNTIYF
>TRBV2|.|TRBJ2-7
CASRGPSHYEQYF
>TRBV10-3|TRBD1|TRBJ1-5
CAIRDREPQPQHF
>TRBV18|TRBD1|TRBJ1-1
CASSHDRGEGTEAFF
>TRBV6-5|.|TRBJ2-5
CATGGLETQYF
>TRBV14|.|TRBJ2-3
CASSPLRRDGASTDTQYF
>TRBV5-5|TRBD1|TRBJ1-6
CASSWGPGTGDSPLHF
>TRBV7-7|.|TRBJ1-3
CASSLAPLNTIYF
>TRBV9|.|TRBJ1-1
CASSVGTVMNTEAFF
>TRBV19|.|TRBJ2-1
CASTRDNEQFF
>TRBV5-1|.|TRBJ1-1
CASSYRVLNTEAFF